This T cell receptor (beta chain) was obtained from a study of shared clonotypes between healthy human individuals. The overall study: Each donor contributed plates that comprised three CD4 naive, three CD4 memory, two CD8 naive and one CD8 memory. Study-wide results and limits: Sharing across four donors was highest in naive CD4 (approximately 5%) and lowest in memory CD8 (0.4%). Generation probabilities were higher for clonotypes shared across all four sorted-subset donors than for unshared ones. Naive subsets usually exceeded memory subsets in estimated richness.

This table comes from immunoSEQ multiplex PCR, and its TCRdb copy is limited to in-frame clones, with some not included. Altogether hundreds of thousands of clones are present, about 95% being singletons, with the ten largest covering approximately 0.1%. CD45RO negativity and positive selection for CCR7 defined naive CD8 cells, a population that excluded terminally differentiated effector memory CD45RA+ cells. V was clipped by 0 bases and J by 7 bases, with 18 bases between them. This CDR3 is 16 amino acids long. Per germline, CDR1 MNHNS and CDR2 SASEGT. To note about this clone: Antigen: not known.

This clonotype was sampled from a woman aged 30 to 39 in good health. V gene TRBV6-1 combines with J gene TRBJ1-2, with no clear D. The sample taken for sequencing was naive CD8+ T cells sorted from blood. The CDR3 reads CASSEASAQALVGYTF. In DNA, the CDR3 is TGTGCCAGCAGTGAAGCTTCTGCGCAGGCCCTGGTTGGCTACACCTTC.